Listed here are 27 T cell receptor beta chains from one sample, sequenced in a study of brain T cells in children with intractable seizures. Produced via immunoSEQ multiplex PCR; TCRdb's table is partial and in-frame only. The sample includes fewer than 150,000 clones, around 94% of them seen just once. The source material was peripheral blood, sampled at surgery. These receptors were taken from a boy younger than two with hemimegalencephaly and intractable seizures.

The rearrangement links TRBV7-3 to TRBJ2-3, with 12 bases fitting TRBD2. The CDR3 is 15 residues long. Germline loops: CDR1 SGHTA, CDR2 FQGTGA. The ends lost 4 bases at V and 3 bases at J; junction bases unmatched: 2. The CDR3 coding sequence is TGTGCCAGCAGCTCTAGCGGGAGGGTTACAGATACGCAGTATTTT. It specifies CASSSSGRVTDTQYF.

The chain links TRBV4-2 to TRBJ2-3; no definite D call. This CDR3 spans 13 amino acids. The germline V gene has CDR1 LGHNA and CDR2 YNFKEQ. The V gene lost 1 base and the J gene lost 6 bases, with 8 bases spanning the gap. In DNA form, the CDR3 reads TGTGCCAGCAGCCAAGGTCCGAGGGATACGCAGTATTTT. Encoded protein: CASSQGPRDTQYF.

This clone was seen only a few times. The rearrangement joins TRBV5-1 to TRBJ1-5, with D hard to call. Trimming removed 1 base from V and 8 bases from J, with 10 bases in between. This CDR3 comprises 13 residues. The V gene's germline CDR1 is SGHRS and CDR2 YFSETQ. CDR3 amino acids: CASSLTGEEPQHF. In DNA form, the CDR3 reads TGCGCCAGCAGCTTGACGGGCGAGGAGCCCCAGCATTTT.

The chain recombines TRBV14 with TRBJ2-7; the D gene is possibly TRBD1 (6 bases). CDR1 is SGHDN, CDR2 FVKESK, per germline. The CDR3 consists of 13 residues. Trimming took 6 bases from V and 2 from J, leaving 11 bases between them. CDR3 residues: CASRKGGTYEQYF. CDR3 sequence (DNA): TGTGCCAGCAGGAAAGGGGGAACCTACGAGCAGTACTTC.

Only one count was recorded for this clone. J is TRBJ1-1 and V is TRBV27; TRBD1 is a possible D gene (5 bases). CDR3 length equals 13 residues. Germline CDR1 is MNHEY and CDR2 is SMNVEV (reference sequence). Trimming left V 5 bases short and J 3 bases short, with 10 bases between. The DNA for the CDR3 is TGTGCCAGCAGTATCCGGACACACACTGAAGCTTTCTTT. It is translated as CASSIRTHTEAFF.

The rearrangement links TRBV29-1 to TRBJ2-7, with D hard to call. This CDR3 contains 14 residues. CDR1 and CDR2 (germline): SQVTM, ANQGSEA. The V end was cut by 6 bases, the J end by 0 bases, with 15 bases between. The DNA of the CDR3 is TGCAGCGTCCCGAAGGACGCGAGCTCCTACGAGCAGTACTTC. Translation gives CSVPKDASSYEQYF.

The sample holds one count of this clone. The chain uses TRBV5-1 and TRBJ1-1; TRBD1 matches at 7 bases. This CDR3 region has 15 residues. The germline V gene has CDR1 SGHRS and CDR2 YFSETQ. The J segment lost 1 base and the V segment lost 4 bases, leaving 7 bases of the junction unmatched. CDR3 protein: CASSGSGTANTEAFF. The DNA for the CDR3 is TGCGCCAGCAGCGGATCCGGGACAGCGAACACTGAAGCTTTCTTT.

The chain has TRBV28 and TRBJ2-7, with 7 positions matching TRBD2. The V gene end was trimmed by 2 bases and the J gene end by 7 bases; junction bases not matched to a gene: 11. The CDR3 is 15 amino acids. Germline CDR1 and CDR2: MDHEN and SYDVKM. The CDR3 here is CASSLVGGPGGEQYF. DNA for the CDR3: TGTGCCAGCAGTTTAGTGGGAGGGCCCGGTGGGGAGCAGTACTTC. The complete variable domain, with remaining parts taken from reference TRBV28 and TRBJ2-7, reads DVKVTQSSRYLVKRTGEKVFLECVQDMDHENMFWYRQDPGLGLRLIYFSYDVKMKEKGDIPEGYSVSREKKERFSLILESASTNQTSMYLCASSLVGGPGGEQYFGPGTRLTVT.

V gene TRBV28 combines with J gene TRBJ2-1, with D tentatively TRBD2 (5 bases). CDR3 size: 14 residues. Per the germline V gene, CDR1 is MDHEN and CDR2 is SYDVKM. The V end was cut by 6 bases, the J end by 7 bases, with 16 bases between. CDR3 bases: TGTGCCAGCAGGAAGCGGACGGGGTCGAATGAGCAGTTCTTC. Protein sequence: CASRKRTGSNEQFF.

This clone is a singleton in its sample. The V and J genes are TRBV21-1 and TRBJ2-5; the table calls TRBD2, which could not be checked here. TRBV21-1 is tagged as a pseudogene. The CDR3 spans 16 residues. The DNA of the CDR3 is TGTGCCAGCAGCAAAAAGGGGGTTAGCGGGAGGAGGACCCAGTACTTC. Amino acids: CASSKKGVSGRRTQYF.

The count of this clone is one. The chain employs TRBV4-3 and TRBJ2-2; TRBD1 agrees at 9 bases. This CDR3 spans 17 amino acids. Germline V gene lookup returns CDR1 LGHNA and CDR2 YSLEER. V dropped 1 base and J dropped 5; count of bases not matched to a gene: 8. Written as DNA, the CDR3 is TGCGCCAGCAGCCAAGGTCTCCGGACAGGGGAGACCGGGGAGCTGTTTTTT. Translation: CASSQGLRTGETGELFF.

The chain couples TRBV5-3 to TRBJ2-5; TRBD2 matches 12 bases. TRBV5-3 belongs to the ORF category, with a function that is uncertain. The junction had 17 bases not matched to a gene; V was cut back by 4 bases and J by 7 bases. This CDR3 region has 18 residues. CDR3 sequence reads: CARSRRRLRTSGTTTQYF. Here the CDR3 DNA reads TGTGCCAGAAGCCGCAGGAGACTAAGGACTAGCGGGACTACGACCCAGTACTTC.

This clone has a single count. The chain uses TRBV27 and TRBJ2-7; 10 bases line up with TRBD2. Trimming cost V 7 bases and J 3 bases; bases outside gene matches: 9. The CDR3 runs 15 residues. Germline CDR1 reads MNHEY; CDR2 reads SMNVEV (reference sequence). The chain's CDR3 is CASTVLAGVGYEQYF. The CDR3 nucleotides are TGTGCCAGCACCGTCCTAGCGGGAGTTGGCTACGAGCAGTACTTC.

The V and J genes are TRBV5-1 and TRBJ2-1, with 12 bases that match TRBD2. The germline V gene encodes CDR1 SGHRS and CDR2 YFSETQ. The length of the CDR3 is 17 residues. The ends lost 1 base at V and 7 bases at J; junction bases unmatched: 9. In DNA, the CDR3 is TGCGCCAGCAGCTTGCCTTTACTAGCGGGAGGAGGGAATGAGCAGTTCTTC. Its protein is CASSLPLLAGGGNEQFF.

In DNA, the CDR3 is TGCGCCAGCAGCTTCCGTCAGGGAAGCACAGATACGCAGTATTTT. Amino acids: CASSFRQGSTDTQYF. This rearrangement joins TRBV5-1 to TRBJ2-3; D is perhaps TRBD1 (5 bases). The CDR3 extends over 15 amino acids. Germline loops: CDR1 SGHRS, CDR2 YFSETQ. Trimming left V 2 bases short and J 0 bases short, with 10 bases between.

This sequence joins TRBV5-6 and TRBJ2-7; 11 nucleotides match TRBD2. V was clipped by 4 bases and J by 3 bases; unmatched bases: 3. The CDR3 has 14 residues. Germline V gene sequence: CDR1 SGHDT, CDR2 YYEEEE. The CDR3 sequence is CASSPGLAGYEQYF. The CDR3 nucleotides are TGTGCCAGCAGCCCAGGACTAGCGGGCTACGAGCAGTACTTC. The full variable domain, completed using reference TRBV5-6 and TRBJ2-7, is DAGVTQSPTHLIKTRGQQVTLRCSPKSGHDTVSWYQQALGQGPQFIFQYYEEEERQRGNFPDRFSGHQFPNYSSELNVNALLLGDSALYLCASSPGLAGYEQYFGPGTRLTVT.

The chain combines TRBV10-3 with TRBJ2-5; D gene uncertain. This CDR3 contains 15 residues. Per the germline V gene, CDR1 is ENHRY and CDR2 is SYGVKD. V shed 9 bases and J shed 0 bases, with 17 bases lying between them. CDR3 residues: CAMQKHQEYQETQYF. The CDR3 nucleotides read TGTGCCATGCAGAAACATCAAGAGTACCAAGAGACCCAGTACTTC.

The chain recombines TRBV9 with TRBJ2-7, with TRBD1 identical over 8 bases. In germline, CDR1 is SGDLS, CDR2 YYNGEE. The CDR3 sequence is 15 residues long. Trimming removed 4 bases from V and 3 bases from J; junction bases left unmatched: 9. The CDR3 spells CASSPRTGRSYEQYF. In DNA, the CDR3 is TGTGCCAGCAGCCCCCGGACAGGGCGTAGCTACGAGCAGTACTTC.

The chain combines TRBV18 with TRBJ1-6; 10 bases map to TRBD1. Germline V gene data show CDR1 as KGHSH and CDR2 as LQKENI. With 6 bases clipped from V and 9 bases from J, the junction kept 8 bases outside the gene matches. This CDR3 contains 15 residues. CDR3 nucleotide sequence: TGTGCCAGCTCCCCCTTGACAGGGGGCGGTTCACCCCTCCACTTT. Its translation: CASSPLTGGGSPLHF.

The CDR3, as DNA: TGTGCCAGTAGTTTAAGAGGGACTAGCGGGAGTGAGACCCAGTACTTC. Encoded protein: CASSLRGTSGSETQYF. V usage is TRBV19 and J usage is TRBJ2-5; TRBD2 matches 14 bases. The CDR3 totals 16 residues. Germline CDR1 reads LNHDA; CDR2 reads SQIVND (reference sequence). V lost 5 bases, J lost 5 bases, and 7 bases stayed unmatched. Variable domain in full (rest from reference TRBV19 and TRBJ2-5): DGGITQSPKYLFRKEGQNVTLSCEQNLNHDAMYWYRQDPGQGLRLIYYSQIVNDFQKGDIAEGYSVSREKKESFPLTVTSAQKNPTAFYLCASSLRGTSGSETQYFGPGTRLLVL.

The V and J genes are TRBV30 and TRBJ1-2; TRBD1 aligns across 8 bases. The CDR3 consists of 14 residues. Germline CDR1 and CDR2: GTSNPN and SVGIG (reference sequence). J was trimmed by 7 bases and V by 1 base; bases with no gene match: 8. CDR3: CAWSGTQGVGGYTF. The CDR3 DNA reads TGTGCCTGGAGTGGGACACAGGGGGTGGGTGGCTACACCTTC.

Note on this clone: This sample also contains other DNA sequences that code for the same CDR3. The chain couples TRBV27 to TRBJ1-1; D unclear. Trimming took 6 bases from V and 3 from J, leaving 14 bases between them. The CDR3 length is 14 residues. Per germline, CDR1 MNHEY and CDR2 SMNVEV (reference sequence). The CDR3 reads CASRPTPRDTEAFF. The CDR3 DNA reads TGTGCCAGCAGACCTACCCCAAGGGACACTGAAGCTTTCTTT.

CDR3 amino acids: CASSFWSTDTQYF. The CDR3 DNA sequence: TGTGCCAGCAGTTTTTGGAGCACAGATACGCAGTATTTT. The rearrangement uses TRBV28 and TRBJ2-3, with D hard to call. V shed 3 bases and J shed 0 bases, with 4 bases lying between them. Per germline, CDR1 MDHEN and CDR2 SYDVKM. The CDR3 sequence is 13 residues long.

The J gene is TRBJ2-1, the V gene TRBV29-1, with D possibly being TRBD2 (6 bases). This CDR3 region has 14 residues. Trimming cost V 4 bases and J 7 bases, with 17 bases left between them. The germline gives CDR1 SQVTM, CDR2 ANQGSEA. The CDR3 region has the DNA TGCAGCGTTGGTGTACTAGCAAGTACGAATGAGCAGTTCTTC. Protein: CSVGVLASTNEQFF.

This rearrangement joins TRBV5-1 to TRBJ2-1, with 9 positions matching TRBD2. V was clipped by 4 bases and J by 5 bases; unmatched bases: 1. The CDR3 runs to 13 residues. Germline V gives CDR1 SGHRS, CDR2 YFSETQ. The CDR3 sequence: CASSRTSDNEQFF. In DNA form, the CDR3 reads TGCGCCAGCAGCCGGACTAGCGACAATGAGCAGTTCTTC.

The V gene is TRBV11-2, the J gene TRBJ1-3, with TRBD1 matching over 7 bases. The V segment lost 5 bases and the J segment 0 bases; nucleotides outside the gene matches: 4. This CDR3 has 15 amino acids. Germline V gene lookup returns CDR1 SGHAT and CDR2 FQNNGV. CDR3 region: CASSRGLISGNTIYF. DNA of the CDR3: TGTGCCAGCAGCAGGGGGCTGATCTCTGGAAACACCATATATTTT.

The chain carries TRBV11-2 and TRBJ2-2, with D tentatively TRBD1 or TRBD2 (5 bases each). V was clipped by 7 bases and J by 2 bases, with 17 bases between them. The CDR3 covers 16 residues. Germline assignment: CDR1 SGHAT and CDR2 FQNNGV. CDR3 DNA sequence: TGTGCCAGCAAACCTTTGAGGGGTGTTAACACCGGGGAGCTGTTTTTT. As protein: CASKPLRGVNTGELFF. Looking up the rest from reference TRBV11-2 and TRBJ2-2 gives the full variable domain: EAGVAQSPRYKIIEKRQSVAFWCNPISGHATLYWYQQILGQGPKLLIQFQNNGVVDDSQLPKDRFSAERLKGVDSTLKIQPAKLEDSAVYLCASKPLRGVNTGELFFGEGSRLTVL.